Reported below is one T cell receptor beta chain. This receptor's antigen is unknown. No per-base quality is available; no much larger clone lies one base away. The data derive from a study of cytomegalovirus exposure and HLA in healthy donors (TCRdb year 2017). Regarding the study in general: According to a later analysis, the 120 or so validation repertoires were produced on the same platform as the 666 repertoires of the first cohort. The aim of the study was to test whether cataloging public T cell receptors could identify signatures of past pathogen exposure. Along with the roughly 710-subject first cohort, a separate validation cohort of more than 90 different subjects was used. The study combined high-throughput TCR immunosequencing, statistical association of individual TCRs with disease status, and machine learning to predict cytomegalovirus infection status. Points the paper makes about the study in general: The validation cohort had no HLA typing available for a later analysis, so co-occurrence within that cohort was assessed over all 120 repertoires. According to the authors, the approach could potentially be generalized to other disease states and immunological phenotypes. The study gave a list of over 150 TCR beta chains associated with cytomegalovirus. A few of the identified cytomegalovirus-associated TCR beta chains were confirmed in vitro to be specific for cytomegalovirus antigens. In both the original and validation cohorts, the classifier was reported to diagnose cytomegalovirus status with high specificity and sensitivity. Most TCR sequences were observed very rarely across donors, whereas some public TCRs were present in many individuals. Subsequent analysis determined that TCRs grouped into clusters in the first cohort also showed a tendency toward co-occurrence across the roughly 130 validation repertoires, and roughly 94% of cluster scores exceeded 0.

The library came from the immunoSEQ multiplex PCR assay. The paper's data handling went like this. A statistical classification framework was developed to diagnose cytomegalovirus status using the catalog of TCR beta chain sequences. Not all clones reach the TCRdb copy of this immuneACCESS table, which keeps in-frame sequences only. Checked studies attribute under half of the gap to unresolved V genes and leave the rest unexplained. For V, J and clone size, that table is used; D and trimming come from the DNA. This sample gives about 110,000 clones in total; 70% to 90% of them show up just once. More than 1.4% of the sample is held by the ten biggest clonotypes. Donors formed part of the validation cohort, which comprised over a hundred subjects and was distinct from the first cohort of roughly 600 subjects. The germline V end is reduced by 2 bases and the J end by 6 bases; junction bases left unmatched: 8. CDR1 and CDR2 were assigned from the germline V gene as ENHRY and SYGVKD. The CDR3, from cysteine to phenylalanine, totals 15 residues. Just CDR3 DNA is preserved here, 45 bases in frame from base 1.

This sequence uses TRBV10-3 and TRBJ2-3, with 7 bases in between that match TRBD2. The TCR originated in a woman in her twenties or thirties in good health and CMV-seropositive. Sequences were obtained from PBMCs. Read as DNA, the sequence is TGTGCCATCAGTGAGCCTGGACTAGTTGGGGATACGCAGTATTTT. Translated, this is CAISEPGLVGDTQYF.